This T cell receptor beta chain was captured by sequencing in a study of cytomegalovirus exposure and HLA in healthy donors. V gave up 0 bases and J gave up 3 bases, with 12 bases separating them. The CDR3 spans 15 residues. Per germline, CDR1 LGHNA and CDR2 YNFKEQ. Study findings and constraints: According to a later analysis, TCR clusters from the first cohort tended to co-occur in the 120 or so validation repertoires.

A remark on this clone: Its antigen is unidentified.

Data came from immunoSEQ multiplex PCR; TCRdb stores just in-frame clones and leaves some out. The sample yields 120,000 to 150,000 clones, 85% to 90% seen once. The chain combines TRBV4-2 with TRBJ2-7; D is possibly TRBD2 (6 bases). Sequenced sample: PBMCs. The sequence was collected from a woman between 18 and 29 years old in good health and CMV-seropositive. The CDR3 region is CASSQEVAELYEQYF. In DNA form, the CDR3 reads TGTGCCAGCAGCCAAGAGGTAGCGGAGCTCTACGAGCAGTACTTC.